These 13 T cell receptor beta chains originate from one sample sequenced in a study of OX40 agonist ivuxolimab in advanced cancers. Some clones are missing from TCRdb's copy, which holds only in-frame ones; the method was immunoSEQ multiplex PCR. This sample yields over 80,000 clones, of which around 87% are seen a single time; roughly 4.9% belongs to the top ten. The sample here was CD4+ or CD8+ T cells sorted from blood, taken in a trial of the OX40 agonist ivuxolimab. All receptors derive from an adult with an advanced solid tumor such as melanoma, head and neck, liver or kidney cancer.

The chain recombines TRBV9 with TRBJ1-1; 7 nucleotides line up with TRBD1. The CDR3 runs to 15 residues. Germline V CDR1 and CDR2: SGDLS, YYNGEE. Unmatched junction bases numbered 9, after V lost 3 bases and J lost 4 bases. The CDR3 DNA reads as TGTGCCAGCAGCGCCTCGACAGGGAGGTTCACTGAAGCTTTCTTT. Its protein product is CASSASTGRFTEAFF.

Regarding this clone: One end of the junction varies from germline; a read error may be responsible. J is TRBJ1-1 and V is TRBV7-9; 8 bases are a match to TRBD1. The germline V gene encodes CDR1 SEHNR and CDR2 FQNEAQ (reference sequence). The CDR3 spans 15 residues. CDR3: CASSLTGGWNAEAFF. The CDR3 nucleotides read TGTGCCAGCAGCTTAACAGGGGGATGGAACGCTGAAGCTTTCTTT.

This clone was observed once. This sequence joins TRBV5-1 and TRBJ2-2; D is possibly TRBD1 (5 bases). The V and J ends lost 7 bases and 4 bases respectively, with 20 bases between them. Germline CDR1 is SGHRS and CDR2 is YFSETQ. The CDR3 runs 16 residues. The CDR3 DNA reads as TGCGCCAGCGGGCCGGACACCACTATAAGCACCGGGGAGCTGTTTTTT. It codes for CASGPDTTISTGELFF.

This clone has only a few counts. The chain combines TRBV5-1 with TRBJ2-7; 8 positions agree with TRBD2. Germline CDR1 is SGHRS and CDR2 is YFSETQ. V lost 0 bases and J lost 2; bases outside the gene matches: 7. The CDR3 spans 16 residues. The DNA of the CDR3 is TGCGCCAGCAGCTTGGCCGATAGCGGGGAAACCTACGAGCAGTACTTC. It codes for CASSLADSGETYEQYF.

The chain couples TRBV11-3 to TRBJ2-3; no firm D call. Per germline, CDR1 SGHNT and CDR2 YENEEA. With 3 bases removed from V and 1 base from J, the gap between germline ends came to 11 bases. The length of the CDR3 is 15 residues. This CDR3 is CASSFDSYRTDTQYF. CDR3 DNA sequence: TGTGCCAGCAGCTTCGATAGCTATCGCACAGATACGCAGTATTTT.

This clone appeared once. The chain is built from TRBV7-6 and TRBJ2-5; TRBD2 agrees at 13 bases. V lost 5 bases, J lost 5 bases, and 5 bases stayed unmatched. Germline V gene sequence: CDR1 SGHVS, CDR2 FNYEAQ. The CDR3 consists of 15 residues. CDR3 nucleotides: TGTGCCAGCAGCGCGGGACTAGCGGGAACTGAGACCCAGTACTTC. Its translation: CASSAGLAGTETQYF.

J is TRBJ1-4 and V is TRBV7-6; D not certain. From germline, CDR1 is SGHVS and CDR2 FNYEAQ. V lost 5 bases to trimming and J lost 6 bases, with 10 bases between them. The CDR3 has 13 residues. The CDR3 sequence is CASSLGRHEKLFF. CDR3 coding DNA: TGTGCCAGCAGCCTAGGACGTCATGAAAAACTGTTTTTT.

This clone was counted between two and nine times. The CDR3 DNA is TGTGCCAGCAGTGTAGGCGGAGGGCGAGGTGGGACCCAGTACTTC. It specifies CASSVGGGRGGTQYF. The chain carries TRBV6-1 and TRBJ2-5; perhaps TRBD2 as D (6 bases). The V and J ends lost 4 bases and 7 bases respectively, with 19 bases between them. Germline values: CDR1 MNHNS, CDR2 SASEGT. This CDR3 has 15 residues.

This clone occurred a few times. V usage is TRBV28 and J usage is TRBJ1-5, with TRBD1 matching 9 bases. Germline assignment: CDR1 MDHEN and CDR2 SYDVKM. The CDR3 spans 14 residues. J gave up 7 bases and V 6 bases, and 7 bases lay outside the gene matches. The CDR3 DNA sequence: TGTGCCAGCAGGCCGGGACAGGGAAGACAGCCCCAGCATTTT. Translation: CASRPGQGRQPQHF. Combining the CDR3 with reference TRBV28 and TRBJ1-5 gives the whole variable domain DVKVTQSSRYLVKRTGEKVFLECVQDMDHENMFWYRQDPGLGLRLIYFSYDVKMKEKGDIPEGYSVSREKKERFSLILESASTNQTSMYLCASRPGQGRQPQHFGDGTRLSIL.

The genes are TRBV19 and TRBJ2-7, with 7 bases lining up with TRBD1. The J segment lost 6 bases and the V segment lost 4 bases, leaving 12 bases of the junction unmatched. CDR1 and CDR2 (germline): LNHDA, SQIVND (reference sequence). The CDR3 is 15 amino acids. The CDR3 loop is CASSTSRGRSGEQYF. For the CDR3, the DNA is TGTGCCAGTAGTACCTCTAGGGGGCGATCCGGCGAGCAGTACTTC.

The chain has TRBV5-1 and TRBJ2-2, with D perhaps TRBD1 (6 bases). V lost 1 base, J lost 6 bases, and 10 bases lay in between. CDR3 size: 14 residues. Germline CDR1 reads SGHRS; CDR2 reads YFSETQ. The CDR3 DNA reads TGCGCCAGCAGCTTGACAGGGTATCCCGGGGAGCTGTTTTTT. This translates into CASSLTGYPGELFF. Supplemented by reference TRBV5-1 and TRBJ2-2, the full variable domain reads KAGVTQTPRYLIKTRGQQVTLSCSPISGHRSVSWYQQTPGQGLQFLFEYFSETQRNKGNFPGRFSGRQFSNSRSEMNVSTLELGDSALYLCASSLTGYPGELFFGEGSRLTVL.

The V and J genes are TRBV28 and TRBJ2-7, with 7 bases identical to TRBD1. CDR1 is MDHEN, CDR2 SYDVKM, per germline. V was pared by 5 bases and J by 4 bases, with 8 bases of the junction left unmatched. The CDR3 is made up of 14 amino acids. The CDR3 DNA is TGTGCCAGCAGTGACCCAGGGGGACCGTACGAGCAGTACGTC. It yields the protein CASSDPGGPYEQYV.

V usage is TRBV7-2 and J usage is TRBJ1-1; tentatively, D is TRBD1 (5 bases). Trimming removed 1 base from V and 7 bases from J, with 13 bases in between. Per germline, CDR1 SGHTA and CDR2 FQGNSA. The CDR3 sequence is 14 residues long. DNA for the CDR3: TGTGCCAGCAGCTTAGAAGGGAGGAGGGGTGAAGCTTTCTTT. As protein: CASSLEGRRGEAFF. The variable domain in full, with the rest retrieved from reference TRBV7-2 and TRBJ1-1, is GAGVSQSPSNKVTEKGKDVELRCDPISGHTALYWYRQSLGQGLEFLIYFQGNSAPDKSGLPSDRFSAERTGGSVSTLTIQRTQQEDSAVYLCASSLEGRRGEAFFGQGTRLTVV.